The 10 T cell receptor beta chains below were found in one sample sequenced in a study of post-analysis software for immune sequencing data. Study-level results: TRBV5-6, TRBV5-1 and TRBV20-1 were among four or five TRBV segments more frequent in patients than controls.

Their antigens remain unidentified. TCR beta cDNA libraries had unique molecular identifiers. TCRdb passed the PCR reads through MiXCR, listing each CDR3 protein once. The sample has 380,000 or so distinct CDR3 sequences; about a third are singletons. The sample taken for sequencing was blood. These TCRs come from a girl aged 5-17 years with multiple sclerosis.

This clonotype occurred a few times. The chain combines TRBV6-5 with TRBJ1-1, with D perhaps matching TRBD1 (5 bases). CDR1 is MNHEY and CDR2 is SVGAGI in the germline V gene. The CDR3 has 16 amino acids. V dropped 0 bases and J dropped 5 bases, with 16 bases sitting between them. In nucleotides, the CDR3 is TGTGCCAGCAGTTACTCCCTGGAGGAGGGGAGGACTGAAGCTTTCTTT. This sequence encodes CASSYSLEEGRTEAFF.

This clonotype was counted only a few times. The rearrangement uses TRBV5-1 and TRBJ1-5; D might be TRBD1 (5 bases). Trimming shortened V by 4 bases and J by 2 bases, and 13 bases separated the two germline ends. Germline values: CDR1 SGHRS, CDR2 YFSETQ. CDR3 length equals 15 residues. CDR3 region: CASSPRGRGNQPQHF. The CDR3 DNA follows: TGCGCCAGCAGCCCGCGGGGGAGGGGCAATCAGCCCCAGCATTTT.

This clonotype occurred a few times. The genes are TRBV27 and TRBJ1-1; D might be TRBD1 (5 bases). Germline values: CDR1 MNHEY, CDR2 SMNVEV (reference sequence). The CDR3 runs to 14 residues. V shed 2 bases and J shed 2 bases, with 9 bases lying between them. The chain's CDR3 is CASSLIGTNTEAFF. CDR3 DNA: TGTGCCAGCAGTTTAATCGGGACCAACACTGAAGCTTTCTTT.

This clonotype turned up a few times. The chain carries TRBV4-1 and TRBJ2-3; no firm D call. This CDR3 spans 14 amino acids. V lost 3 bases to trimming and J lost 4 bases, with 11 bases between them. In germline, CDR1 is MGHRA, CDR2 YSYEKL. The DNA of the CDR3 is TGCGCCAGCAGCCAGCCCTTCGCCGCAGATACGCAGTATTTT. Protein: CASSQPFAADTQYF.

CDR3 DNA sequence: TGCAGCGTTGAAGGGGGACAGGGTTACTACGAGCAGTACTTC. This encodes CSVEGGQGYYEQYF. V is TRBV29-1 and J is TRBJ2-5, with 9 bases that match TRBD1. The DNA end is more similar to TRBJ2-7, so the J call may be wrong. This CDR3 is built from 14 residues. Per germline, CDR1 SQVTM and CDR2 ANQGSEA.

The table lists this clonotype with a few counts. V and J are TRBV5-1 and TRBJ2-7; D uncertain. Germline CDR1 is SGHRS and CDR2 is YFSETQ. With 0 bases removed from V and 0 bases from J, the gap between germline ends came to 4 bases. The CDR3 sequence is 13 residues long. The CDR3 nucleotides read TGCGCCAGCAGCTTGGACCTCTCCTACGAGCAGTACTTC. As protein: CASSLDLSYEQYF.

This clonotype was seen a handful of times. The chain uses TRBV5-5 and TRBJ1-2; D unclear. Germline V CDR1 and CDR2: SGHKS, YYEKEE (reference sequence). This CDR3 has 13 residues. The V and J ends lost 4 bases and 4 bases respectively, with 11 bases between them. The CDR3, as DNA: TGTGCCAGCAGCCCCGACACCATCTATGGCTACACCTTC. Residues: CASSPDTIYGYTF.

V usage is TRBV12-5 and J usage is TRBJ1-6, with 7 bases lining up with TRBD1. Germline V gene lookup returns CDR1 LGHNT and CDR2 FRNRAP. The V gene end was trimmed by 6 bases and the J gene end by 5 bases; junction bases not matched to a gene: 7. CDR3 length equals 15 residues. The CDR3 coding sequence is TGTGCTAGTGGATACCGCCAGGGGGATAATTCACCCCTCCACTTT. This encodes CASGYRQGDNSPLHF.

The V gene is TRBV25-1, the J gene TRBJ1-2; TRBD1 agrees at 12 bases. Germline-derived CDR1 and CDR2 are MGHDK and SYGVNS. V was pared by 6 bases and J by 8 bases, with 7 bases of the junction left unmatched. The CDR3 consists of 14 residues. The CDR3 reads CASRGTGGASGYTF. The CDR3 coding sequence is TGTGCCAGCAGAGGGACAGGGGGCGCCTCAGGCTACACCTTC.

The chain recombines TRBV27 with TRBJ2-3, with D possibly being TRBD1 or TRBD2 (6 bases each). V shed 6 bases and J shed 6 bases, with 16 bases lying between them. Germline V gives CDR1 MNHEY, CDR2 SMNVEV (reference sequence). The CDR3 totals 14 residues. CDR3 bases: TGTGCCAGCAGCGCGGGACCAGGGGTGGATACGCAGTATTTT. This gives the protein CASSAGPGVDTQYF.